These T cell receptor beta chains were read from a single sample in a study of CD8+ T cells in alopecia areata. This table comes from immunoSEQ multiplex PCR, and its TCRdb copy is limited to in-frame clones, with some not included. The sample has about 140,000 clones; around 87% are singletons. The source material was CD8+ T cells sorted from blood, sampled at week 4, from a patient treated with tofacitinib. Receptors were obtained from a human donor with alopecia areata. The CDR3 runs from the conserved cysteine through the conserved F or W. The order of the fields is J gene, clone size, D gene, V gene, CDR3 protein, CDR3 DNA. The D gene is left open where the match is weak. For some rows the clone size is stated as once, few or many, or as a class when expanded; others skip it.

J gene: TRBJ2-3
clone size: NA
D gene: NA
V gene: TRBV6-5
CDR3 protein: CASSYGQSSTDTQYF
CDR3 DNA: TGTGCCAGCAGTTACGGCCAGTCAAGCACAGATACGCAGTATTTT

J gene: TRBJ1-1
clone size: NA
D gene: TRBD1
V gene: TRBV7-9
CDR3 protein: CASSPQGGTEAFF
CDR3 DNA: TGTGCCAGCAGCCCACAGGGGGGCACTGAAGCTTTCTTT

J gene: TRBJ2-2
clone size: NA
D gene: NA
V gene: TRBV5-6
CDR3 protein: CASSLAGGEYTGELFF
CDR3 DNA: TGTGCCAGCAGCTTGGCAGGCGGGGAATACACCGGGGAGCTGTTTTTT

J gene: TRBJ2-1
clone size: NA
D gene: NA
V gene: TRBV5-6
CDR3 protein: CASSLGASEQFF
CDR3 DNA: TGTGCCAGCAGCTTGGGAGCGAGCGAGCAGTTCTTC

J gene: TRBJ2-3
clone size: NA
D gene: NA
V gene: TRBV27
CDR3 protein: CASSLPRADTQYF
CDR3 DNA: TGTGCCAGCAGTTTACCACGGGCAGATACGCAGTATTTT

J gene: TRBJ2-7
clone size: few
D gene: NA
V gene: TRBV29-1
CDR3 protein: CSVGDIYYEQYF
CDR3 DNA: TGCAGCGTTGGGGACATCTACTACGAGCAGTACTTC

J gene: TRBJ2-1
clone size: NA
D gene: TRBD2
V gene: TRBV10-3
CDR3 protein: CAIRWEDGAGLYNEQFF
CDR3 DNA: TGTGCCATCAGGTGGGAGGATGGAGCGGGACTCTACAATGAGCAGTTCTTC

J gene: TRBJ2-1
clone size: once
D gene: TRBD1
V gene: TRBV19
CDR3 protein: CASSIQDRGYNEQFF
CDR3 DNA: TGTGCCAGTAGTATACAGGACAGGGGGTACAATGAGCAGTTCTTC

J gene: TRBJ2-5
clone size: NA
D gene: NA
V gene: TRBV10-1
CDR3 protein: CASSESGKAQETQYF
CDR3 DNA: TGCGCCAGCAGTGAGTCGGGAAAGGCCCAAGAGACCCAGTACTTC

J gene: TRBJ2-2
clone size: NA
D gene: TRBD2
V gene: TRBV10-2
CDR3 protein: CASRGGGSGELFF
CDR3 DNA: TGCGCCAGCCGGGGGGGCGGTTCCGGGGAGCTGTTTTTT

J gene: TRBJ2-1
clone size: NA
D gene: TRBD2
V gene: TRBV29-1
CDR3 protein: CSVDPSGGPTYNEQFF
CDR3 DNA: TGCAGCGTTGATCCTAGCGGGGGGCCAACCTACAATGAGCAGTTCTTC

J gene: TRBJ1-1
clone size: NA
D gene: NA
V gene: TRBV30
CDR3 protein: CAWRRSEAFF
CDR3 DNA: TGTGCCTGGAGGAGGTCAGAAGCTTTCTTT

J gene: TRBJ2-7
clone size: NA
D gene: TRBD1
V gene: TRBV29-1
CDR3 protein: CSVEGPGQGYEQYF
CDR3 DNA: TGCAGCGTTGAAGGCCCGGGACAGGGCTACGAGCAGTACTTC

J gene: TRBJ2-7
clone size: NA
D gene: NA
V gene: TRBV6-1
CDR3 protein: CASSEMEVGTVSYEQYF
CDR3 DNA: TGTGCCAGCAGTGAAATGGAAGTCGGGACCGTCTCCTACGAGCAGTACTTC

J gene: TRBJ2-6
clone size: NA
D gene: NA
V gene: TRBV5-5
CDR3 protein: CASSLELGSGANVLTF
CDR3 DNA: TGTGCCAGCAGCTTGGAGCTGGGTTCTGGGGCCAACGTCCTGACTTTC

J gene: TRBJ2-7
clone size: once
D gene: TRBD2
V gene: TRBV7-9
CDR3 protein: CASSPGLAGALLTYEQYF
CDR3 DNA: TGTGCCAGCAGCCCAGGACTAGCGGGGGCCTTACTTACCTACGAGCAGTACTTC

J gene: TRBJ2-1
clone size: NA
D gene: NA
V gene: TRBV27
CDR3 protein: CASSLASPYNEQFF
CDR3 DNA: TGTGCCAGCAGCCTAGCTTCTCCCTACAATGAGCAGTTCTTC

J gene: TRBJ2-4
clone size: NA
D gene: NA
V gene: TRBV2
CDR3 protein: CAASQAKNIQYF
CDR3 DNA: TGTGCCGCCTCACAGGCCAAAAACATTCAGTACTTC

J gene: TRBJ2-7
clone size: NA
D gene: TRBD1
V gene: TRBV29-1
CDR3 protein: CSVEWTGTYEQYF
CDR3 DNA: TGCAGCGTTGAATGGACAGGGACCTACGAGCAGTACTTC

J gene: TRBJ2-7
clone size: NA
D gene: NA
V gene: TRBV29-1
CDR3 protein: CSVERDTPYEQYF
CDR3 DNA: TGCAGCGTTGAAAGGGACACCCCCTACGAGCAGTACTTC

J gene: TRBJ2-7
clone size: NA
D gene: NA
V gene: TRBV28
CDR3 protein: CASSLHGSYAYEQYF
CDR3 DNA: TGTGCCAGCAGTTTACACGGTTCCTATGCCTACGAGCAGTACTTC

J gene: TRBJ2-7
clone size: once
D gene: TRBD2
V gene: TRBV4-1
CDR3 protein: CASSQVGGNEQYF
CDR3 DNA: TGCGCCAGCAGCCAAGTGGGAGGGAACGAGCAGTACTTC

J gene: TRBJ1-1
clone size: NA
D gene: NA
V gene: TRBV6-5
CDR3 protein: CASRKGTEMNTEAFF
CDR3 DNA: TGTGCCAGCAGGAAAGGGACCGAGATGAACACTGAAGCTTTCTTT

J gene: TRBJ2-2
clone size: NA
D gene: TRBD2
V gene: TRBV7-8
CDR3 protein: CASILGLAGGATGELFF
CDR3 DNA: TGTGCCAGCATCCTGGGCCTAGCGGGAGGAGCGACCGGGGAGCTGTTTTTT

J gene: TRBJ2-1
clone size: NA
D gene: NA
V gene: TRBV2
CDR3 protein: CASSESRGNEQFF
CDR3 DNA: TGTGCCAGCAGTGAGTCTAGGGGTAATGAGCAGTTCTTC

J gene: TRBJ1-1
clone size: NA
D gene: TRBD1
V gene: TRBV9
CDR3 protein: CASSVVPGTGMNTEAFF
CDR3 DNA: TGTGCCAGCAGCGTAGTTCCCGGGACAGGGATGAACACTGAAGCTTTCTTT

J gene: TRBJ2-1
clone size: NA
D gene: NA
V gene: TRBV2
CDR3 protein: CASSDPGGENNEQFF
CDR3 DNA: TGTGCCAGCAGTGACCCCGGGGGAGAAAACAATGAGCAGTTCTTC

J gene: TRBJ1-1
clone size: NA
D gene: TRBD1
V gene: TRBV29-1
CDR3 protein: CSVNDRETNTEAFF
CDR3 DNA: TGCAGCGTGAACGACAGGGAGACGAACACTGAAGCTTTCTTT

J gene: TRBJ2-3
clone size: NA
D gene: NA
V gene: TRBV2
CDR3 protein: CASSPILGNTDTQYF
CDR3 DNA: TGTGCCAGCAGCCCGATCTTAGGGAACACAGATACGCAGTATTTT

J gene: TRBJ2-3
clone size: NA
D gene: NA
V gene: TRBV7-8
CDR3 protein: CASSLAQGTGITDTQYF
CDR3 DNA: TGTGCCAGCAGCTTAGCACAAGGGACGGGGATTACAGATACGCAGTATTTT

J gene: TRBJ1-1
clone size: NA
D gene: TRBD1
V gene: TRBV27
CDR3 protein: CASIPRDRGLAFF
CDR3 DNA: TGTGCCAGCATCCCCCGGGACAGGGGGCTAGCTTTCTTT

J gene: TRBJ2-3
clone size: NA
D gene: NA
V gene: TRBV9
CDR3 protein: CASSVGSYPRADTQYF
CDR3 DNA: TGTGCCAGCAGCGTAGGTAGCTACCCACGCGCAGATACGCAGTATTTT

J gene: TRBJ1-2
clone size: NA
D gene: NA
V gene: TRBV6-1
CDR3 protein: CASSGGVEINGYTF
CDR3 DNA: TGTGCCAGCAGTGGCGGGGTCGAAATAAATGGCTACACCTTC

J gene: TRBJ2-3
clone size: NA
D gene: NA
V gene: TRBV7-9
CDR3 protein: CASSPQLTFTDTQYF
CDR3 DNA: TGTGCCAGCAGCCCTCAGCTAACATTCACAGATACGCAGTATTTT

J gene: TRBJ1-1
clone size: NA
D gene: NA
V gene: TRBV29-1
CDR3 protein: CSVPRVGRPTEAFF
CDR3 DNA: TGCAGCGTTCCCCGGGTGGGACGGCCAACTGAAGCTTTCTTT

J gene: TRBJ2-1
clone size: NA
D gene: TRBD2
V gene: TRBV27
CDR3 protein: CASIAGGPWNEQFF
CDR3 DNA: TGTGCCAGCATAGCGGGAGGGCCTTGGAATGAGCAGTTCTTC

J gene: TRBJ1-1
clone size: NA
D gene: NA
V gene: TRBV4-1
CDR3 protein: CASSQEGGPNTEAFF
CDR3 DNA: TGCGCCAGCAGCCAAGAGGGGGGGCCGAACACTGAAGCTTTCTTT